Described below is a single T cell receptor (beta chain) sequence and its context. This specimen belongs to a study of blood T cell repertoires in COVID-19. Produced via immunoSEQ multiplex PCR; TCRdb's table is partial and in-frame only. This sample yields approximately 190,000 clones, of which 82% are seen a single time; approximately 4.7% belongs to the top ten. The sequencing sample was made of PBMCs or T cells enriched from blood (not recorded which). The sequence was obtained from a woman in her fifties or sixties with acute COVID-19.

The CDR3 coding sequence is TGTGCCAGCAGAACAGGGGGCATTAACACCGGGGAGCTGTTTTTT. It codes for CASRTGGINTGELFF. V gene TRBV25-1 combines with J gene TRBJ2-2; 9 bases align to TRBD1. The CDR3 covers 15 residues. V shed 6 bases, J shed 2 bases, and the junction held 4 bases outside the gene matches. The germline V gene encodes CDR1 MGHDK and CDR2 SYGVNS.